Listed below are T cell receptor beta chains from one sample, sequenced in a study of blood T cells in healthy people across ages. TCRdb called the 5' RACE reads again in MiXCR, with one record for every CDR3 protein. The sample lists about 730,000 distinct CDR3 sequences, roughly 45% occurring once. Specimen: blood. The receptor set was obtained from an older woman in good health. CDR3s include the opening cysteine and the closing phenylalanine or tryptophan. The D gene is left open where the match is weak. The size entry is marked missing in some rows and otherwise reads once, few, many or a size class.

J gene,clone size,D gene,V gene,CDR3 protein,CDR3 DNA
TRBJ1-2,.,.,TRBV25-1,CASSGRPGGYTF,TGTGCCAGCAGTGGGCGTCCTGGGGGCTACACCTTC
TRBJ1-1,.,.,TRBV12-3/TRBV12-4,CASSLWGDDTEAFF,TGTGCCAGCAGTTTATGGGGAGATGACACTGAAGCTTTCTTT
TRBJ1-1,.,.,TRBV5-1,CASSLKAGRLNTEAFF,TGCGCCAGCAGTCTAAAGGCGGGACGGTTGAACACTGAAGCTTTCTTT
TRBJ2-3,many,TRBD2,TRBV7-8,CASSPYPGGGSDTQYF,TGTGCCAGCAGCCCATACCCGGGCGGGGGGTCGGATACGCAGTATTTT
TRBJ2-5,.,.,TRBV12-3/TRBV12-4,CASSRAEAETQYF,TGTGCCAGCAGTCGCGCGGAGGCGGAGACCCAGTACTTC
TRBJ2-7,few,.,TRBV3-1,CASSRSEREQYF,TGTGCCAGCAGCCGATCGGAGCGCGAGCAGTACTTC
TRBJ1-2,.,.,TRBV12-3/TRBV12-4,CASSVRVNYGYTF,TGTGCCAGCAGTGTCAGGGTGAACTATGGCTACACCTTC
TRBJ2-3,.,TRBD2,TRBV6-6,CASSYPGLAGSTDTQYF,TGTGCCAGCAGTTACCCGGGACTAGCGGGGAGCACAGATACGCAGTATTTT
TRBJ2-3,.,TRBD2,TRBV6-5,CASSYGYGTSPDTQYF,TGTGCCAGCAGTTATGGCTACGGGACTAGCCCAGATACGCAGTATTTT
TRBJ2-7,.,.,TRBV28,CASSPLSGGLNYEQYF,TGTGCCAGCAGTCCCCTTAGTGGGGGGCTGAACTACGAGCAGTACTTC
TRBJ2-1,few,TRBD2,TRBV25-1,CASSDGLAAYNEQFF,TGTGCCAGCAGTGACGGACTAGCAGCCTACAATGAGCAGTTCTTC
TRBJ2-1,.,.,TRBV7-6,CASSLDYLDDEQFF,TGTGCCAGCAGCTTAGACTATTTGGACGATGAGCAGTTCTTC
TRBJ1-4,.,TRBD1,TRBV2,CASRSPGTANEKLFF,TGTGCCAGCAGGTCCCCCGGGACAGCGAATGAAAAACTGTTTTTT
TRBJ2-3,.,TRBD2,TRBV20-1,CSASGGAGTDTQYF,TGCAGTGCTAGCGGGGGGGCCGGCACAGATACGCAGTATTTT
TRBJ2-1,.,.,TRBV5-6,CASSFLYQSSYNEQFF,TGTGCCAGCAGCTTCCTCTACCAGAGCTCCTACAATGAGCAGTTCTTC
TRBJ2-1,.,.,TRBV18,CASSPFGTREQFF,TGTGCCAGCTCGCCATTCGGGACGCGGGAGCAGTTCTTC
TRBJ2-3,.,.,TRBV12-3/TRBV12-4,CASSLESGGTDTQYF,TGTGCCAGCAGTTTAGAAAGCGGCGGTACAGATACGCAGTATTTT
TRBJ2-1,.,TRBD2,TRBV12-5,CASGLAGLAERKFTNEQFF,TGTGCTAGTGGTTTGGCCGGACTAGCGGAGAGGAAGTTTACAAATGAGCAGTTCTTC
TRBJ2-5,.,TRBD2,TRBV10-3,CAISESPGGGSQETQYF,TGTGCCATCAGTGAGTCGCCGGGCGGGGGTTCCCAAGAGACCCAGTACTTC
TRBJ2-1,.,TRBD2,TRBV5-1,CASRNIAGGAEQFF,TGCGCCAGCAGGAATATAGCGGGAGGAGCTGAGCAGTTCTTC
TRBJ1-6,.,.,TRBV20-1,CSARDVNNSPLHF,TGCAGTGCTAGAGATGTCAATAATTCACCCCTCCACTTT
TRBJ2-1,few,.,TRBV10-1,CASSASYNEQFF,TGCGCCAGCAGTGCTAGCTACAATGAGCAGTTCTTC
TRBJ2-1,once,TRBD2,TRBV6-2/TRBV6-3,CASRVSGSDEQFF,TGTGCCAGCAGGGTTAGCGGGAGCGATGAGCAGTTCTTC
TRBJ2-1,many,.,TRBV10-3,CAIRGVDEQFF,TGTGCCATCAGAGGGGTGGATGAGCAGTTCTTC
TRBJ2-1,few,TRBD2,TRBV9,CASSVDGGAHNEQFF,TGTGCCAGCAGCGTAGACGGGGGGGCCCACAATGAGCAGTTCTTC
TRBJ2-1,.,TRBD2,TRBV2,CASSTGLAGGDEQFF,TGTGCCAGCAGTACGGGACTAGCGGGAGGCGATGAGCAGTTCTTC
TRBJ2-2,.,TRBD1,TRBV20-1,CSALERDRGSGELFF,TGCAGTGCCTTAGAGAGGGACAGGGGATCCGGGGAGCTGTTTTTT
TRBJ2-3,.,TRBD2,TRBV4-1,CASSQAPTSGSYSDTQYF,TGCGCCAGCAGCCAAGCCCCGACTAGCGGGAGCTATTCAGATACGCAGTATTTT
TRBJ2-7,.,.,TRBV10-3,CAISEPGSYEQYF,TGTGCCATCAGTGAGCCGGGGAGCTACGAGCAGTACTTC
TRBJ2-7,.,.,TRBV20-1,CSARGSSRSQYEQYF,TGCAGTGCTAGAGGCTCTAGCCGGTCCCAATACGAGCAGTACTTC
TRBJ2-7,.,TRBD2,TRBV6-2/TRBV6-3,CASSYEAGEVYEQYF,TGTGCCAGCAGTTACGAAGCGGGGGAGGTCTACGAGCAGTACTTC
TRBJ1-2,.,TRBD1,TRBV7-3,CASRPGGNYGYTF,TGTGCCAGCAGACCAGGGGGTAACTATGGCTACACCTTC
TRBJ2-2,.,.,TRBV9,CASSGPGAGELFF,TGTGCCAGCAGCGGTCCGGGAGCCGGGGAGCTGTTTTTT
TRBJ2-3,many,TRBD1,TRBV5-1,CASSIFGTGTTDTQYF,TGCGCCAGCAGCATCTTCGGGACAGGGACCACAGATACGCAGTATTTT
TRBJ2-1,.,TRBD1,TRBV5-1,CASSTGTGGTNEQFF,TGCGCCAGCAGCACCGGGACAGGGGGGACAAATGAGCAGTTCTTC
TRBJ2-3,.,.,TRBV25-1,CASSEWAGYTTDTQYF,TGTGCCAGCAGTGAATGGGCGGGCTATACCACAGATACGCAGTATTTT
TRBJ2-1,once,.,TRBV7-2,CASSFFVRTGRNNEQFF,TGTGCCAGCAGCTTTTTCGTAAGGACGGGTCGGAACAATGAGCAGTTCTTC
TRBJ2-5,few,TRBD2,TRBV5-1,CASSLWEGQETQYF,TGCGCCAGCAGCTTGTGGGAGGGCCAAGAGACCCAGTACTTC
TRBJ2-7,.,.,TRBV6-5,CASGYEWTPTYEQYF,TGTGCCAGCGGTTACGAATGGACACCTACCTACGAGCAGTACTTC
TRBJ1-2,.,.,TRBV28,CASWTALGIYGYTF,TGTGCCAGCTGGACAGCTCTCGGAATCTATGGCTACACCTTC
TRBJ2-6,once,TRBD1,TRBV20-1,CSARERQGYSGANVLTF,TGCAGTGCTAGAGAGAGACAGGGTTACTCTGGGGCCAACGTCCTGACTTTC
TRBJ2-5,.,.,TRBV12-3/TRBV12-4,CASRLGGEQETQYF,TGTGCCAGCAGGTTAGGGGGGGAACAAGAGACCCAGTACTTC
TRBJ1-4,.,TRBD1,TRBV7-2,CASSPNPGQGNEKLFF,TGTGCCAGCAGCCCTAACCCGGGACAGGGAAATGAAAAACTGTTTTTT
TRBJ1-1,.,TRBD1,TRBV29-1,CSAGTVNTEAFF,TGCAGCGCGGGGACAGTGAACACTGAAGCTTTCTTT